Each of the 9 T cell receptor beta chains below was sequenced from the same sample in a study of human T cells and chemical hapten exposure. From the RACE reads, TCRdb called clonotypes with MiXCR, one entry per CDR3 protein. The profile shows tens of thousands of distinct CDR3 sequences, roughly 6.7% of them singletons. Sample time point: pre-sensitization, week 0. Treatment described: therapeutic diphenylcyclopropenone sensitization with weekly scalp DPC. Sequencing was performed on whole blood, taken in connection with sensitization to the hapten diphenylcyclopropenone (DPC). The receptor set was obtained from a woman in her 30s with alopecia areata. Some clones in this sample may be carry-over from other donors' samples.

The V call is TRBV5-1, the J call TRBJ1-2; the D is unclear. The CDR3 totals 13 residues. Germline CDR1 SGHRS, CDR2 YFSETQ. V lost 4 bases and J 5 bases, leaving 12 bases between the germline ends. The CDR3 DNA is TGCGCCAGCAGCGACGGCGCCCCATATGGCTACACCTTC. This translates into CASSDGAPYGYTF.

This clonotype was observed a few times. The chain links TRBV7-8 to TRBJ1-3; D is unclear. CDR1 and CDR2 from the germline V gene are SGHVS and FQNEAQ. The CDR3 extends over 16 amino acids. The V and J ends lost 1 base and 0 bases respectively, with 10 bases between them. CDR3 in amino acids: CASSLVGSLSGNTIYF. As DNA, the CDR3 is TGTGCCAGCAGCTTAGTAGGCAGCCTCTCTGGAAACACCATATATTTT.

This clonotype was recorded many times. CDR3 in DNA: TGTGCCAGCAGGGGTCCCTACTCCTACAATGAGCAGTTCTTC. This gives the protein CASRGPYSYNEQFF. The chain links TRBV6-5 to TRBJ2-1; D gene uncertain. The CDR3 spans 14 residues. The V gene's germline CDR1 is MNHEY and CDR2 SVGAGI. The germline V and J ends were trimmed by 6 bases and 0 bases, with 9 bases remaining between them.

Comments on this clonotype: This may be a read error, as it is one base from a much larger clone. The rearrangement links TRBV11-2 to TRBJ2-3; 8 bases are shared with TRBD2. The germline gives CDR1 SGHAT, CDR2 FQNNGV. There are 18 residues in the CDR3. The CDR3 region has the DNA TGTGTCAGCAGCTTAGCTTACGGGGGGGCCTATTCGACAGATACGCAGTATTTT. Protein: CVSSLAYGGAYSTDTQYF.

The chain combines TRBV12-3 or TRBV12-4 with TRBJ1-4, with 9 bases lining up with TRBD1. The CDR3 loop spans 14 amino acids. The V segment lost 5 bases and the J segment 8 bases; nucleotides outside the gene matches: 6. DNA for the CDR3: TGTGCCAGCAGTCTGACAGGGGGTGGCGAAAAACTGTTTTTT. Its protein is CASSLTGGGEKLFF.

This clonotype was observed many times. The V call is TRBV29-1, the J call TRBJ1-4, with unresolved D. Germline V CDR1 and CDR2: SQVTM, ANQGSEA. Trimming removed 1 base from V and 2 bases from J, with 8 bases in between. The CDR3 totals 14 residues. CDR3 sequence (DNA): TGCAGCGTTGAAGGGCCAACGACTAATGAAAAACTGTTTTTT. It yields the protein CSVEGPTTNEKLFF.

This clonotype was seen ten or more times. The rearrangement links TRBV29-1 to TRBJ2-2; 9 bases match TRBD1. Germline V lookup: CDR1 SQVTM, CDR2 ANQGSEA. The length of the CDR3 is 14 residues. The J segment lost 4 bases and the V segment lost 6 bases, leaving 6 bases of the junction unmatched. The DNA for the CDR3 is TGCAGCGTCGGGACAGGGATGACCACCGGGGAGCTGTTTTTT. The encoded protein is CSVGTGMTTGELFF.

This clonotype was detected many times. CDR3 sequence: CASSLPDLDGANVLTF. The CDR3 DNA sequence: TGTGCCAGCAGCTTACCGGACTTAGATGGGGCCAACGTCCTGACTTTC. The J gene is TRBJ2-6, the V gene TRBV7-6; TRBD2 might be the D (5 bases). The CDR3 is 16 amino acids. The germline CDR1 and CDR2 sequences are SGHVS and FNYEAQ. Trimming left V 2 bases short and J 3 bases short, with 11 bases between.

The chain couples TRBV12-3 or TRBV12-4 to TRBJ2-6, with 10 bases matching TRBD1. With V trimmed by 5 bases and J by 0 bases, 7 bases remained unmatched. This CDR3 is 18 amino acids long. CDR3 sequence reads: CASSPRDRGYSGANVLTF. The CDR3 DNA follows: TGTGCCAGCAGTCCCCGGGACAGGGGTTACTCTGGGGCCAACGTCCTGACTTTC.